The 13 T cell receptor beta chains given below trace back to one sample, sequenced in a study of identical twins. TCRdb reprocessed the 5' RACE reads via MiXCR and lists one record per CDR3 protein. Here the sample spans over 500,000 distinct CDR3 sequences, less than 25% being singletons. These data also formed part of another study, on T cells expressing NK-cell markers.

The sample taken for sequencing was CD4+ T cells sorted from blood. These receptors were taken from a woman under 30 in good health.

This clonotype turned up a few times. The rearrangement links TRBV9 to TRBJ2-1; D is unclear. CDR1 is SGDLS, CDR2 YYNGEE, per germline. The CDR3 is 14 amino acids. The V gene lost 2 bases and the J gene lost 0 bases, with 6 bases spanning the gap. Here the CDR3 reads CASSVDSSYNEQFF. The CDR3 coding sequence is TGTGCCAGCAGCGTCGATAGCTCCTACAATGAGCAGTTCTTC.

The CDR3 here is CATSRDPSAINYGYTF. The DNA for the CDR3 is TGTGCCACCAGCAGAGATCCCAGCGCGATTAACTATGGCTACACCTTC. The genes are TRBV15 and TRBJ1-2; D is ambiguous. CDR3 length equals 16 residues. The germline V gene encodes CDR1 LNHNV and CDR2 YYDKDF (reference sequence). V was pared by 0 bases and J by 1 base, with 12 bases between.

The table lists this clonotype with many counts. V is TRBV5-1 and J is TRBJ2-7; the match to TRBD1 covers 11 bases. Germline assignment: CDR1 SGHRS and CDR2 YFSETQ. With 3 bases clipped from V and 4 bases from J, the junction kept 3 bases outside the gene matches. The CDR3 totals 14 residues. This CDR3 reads CASSSGTGGYEQYF. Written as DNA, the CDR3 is TGCGCCAGCAGCTCCGGGACAGGGGGATACGAGCAGTACTTC.

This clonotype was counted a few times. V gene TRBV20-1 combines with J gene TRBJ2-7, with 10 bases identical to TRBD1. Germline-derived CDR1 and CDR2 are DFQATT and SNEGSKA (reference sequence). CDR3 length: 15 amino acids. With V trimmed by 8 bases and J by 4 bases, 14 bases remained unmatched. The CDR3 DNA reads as TGCAGTCTAAACCTGTTTAGACAGGGGGCTTACGAGCAGTACTTC. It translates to CSLNLFRQGAYEQYF.

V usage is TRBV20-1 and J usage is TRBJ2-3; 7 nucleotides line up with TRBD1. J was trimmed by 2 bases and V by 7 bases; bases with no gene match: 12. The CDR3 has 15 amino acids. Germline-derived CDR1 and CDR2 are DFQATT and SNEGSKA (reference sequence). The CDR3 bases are TGCAGTGTTATCGGTGCCAGGGGGTACACAGATACGCAGTATTTT. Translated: CSVIGARGYTDTQYF.

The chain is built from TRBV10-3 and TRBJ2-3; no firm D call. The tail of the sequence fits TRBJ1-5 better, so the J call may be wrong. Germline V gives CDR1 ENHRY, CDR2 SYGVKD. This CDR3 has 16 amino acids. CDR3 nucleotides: TGTGCCATCAGAGGGTCGACTTCGGGTGGCGCAGATACGCAGCATTTT. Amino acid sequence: CAIRGSTSGGADTQHF.

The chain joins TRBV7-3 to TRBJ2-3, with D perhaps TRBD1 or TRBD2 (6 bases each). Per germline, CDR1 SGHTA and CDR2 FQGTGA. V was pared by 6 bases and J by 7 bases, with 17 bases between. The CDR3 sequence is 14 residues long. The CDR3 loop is CASSTQGGVNTQYF. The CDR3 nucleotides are TGTGCCAGCAGTACACAGGGCGGGGTAAATACGCAGTATTTT.

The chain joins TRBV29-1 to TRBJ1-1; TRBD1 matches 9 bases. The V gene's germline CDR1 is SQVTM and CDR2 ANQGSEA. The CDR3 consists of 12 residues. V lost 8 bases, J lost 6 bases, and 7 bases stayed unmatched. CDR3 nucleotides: TGCAGCACTAAAACAGGGGGCTCTGAAGCTTTCTTT. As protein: CSTKTGGSEAFF.

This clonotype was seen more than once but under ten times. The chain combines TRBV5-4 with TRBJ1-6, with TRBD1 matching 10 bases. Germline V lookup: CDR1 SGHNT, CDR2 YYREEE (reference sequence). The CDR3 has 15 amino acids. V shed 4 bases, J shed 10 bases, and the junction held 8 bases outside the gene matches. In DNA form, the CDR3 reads TGTGCCAGCAGCCGTCAGACAGGGGGCGACTCACCCCTCCACTTT. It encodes CASSRQTGGDSPLHF.

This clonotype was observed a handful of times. CDR3 bases: TGTGCCAGCAGGACAGGAAACACTGAAGCTTTCTTT. It yields the protein CASRTGNTEAFF. The genes are TRBV6-5 and TRBJ1-1, with D possibly TRBD1 on 6 matching bases. Germline V CDR1 and CDR2: MNHEY, SVGAGI. CDR3 size: 12 residues. The V and J ends lost 6 bases and 2 bases respectively, with 7 bases between them.

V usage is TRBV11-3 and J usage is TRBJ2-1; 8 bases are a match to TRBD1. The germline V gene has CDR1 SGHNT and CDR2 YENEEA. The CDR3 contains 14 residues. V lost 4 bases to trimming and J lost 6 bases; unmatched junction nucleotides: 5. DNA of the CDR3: TGTGCCAGCAGCTCACAGGGGGTTGGCAATGAGCAGTTCTTC. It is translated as CASSSQGVGNEQFF.

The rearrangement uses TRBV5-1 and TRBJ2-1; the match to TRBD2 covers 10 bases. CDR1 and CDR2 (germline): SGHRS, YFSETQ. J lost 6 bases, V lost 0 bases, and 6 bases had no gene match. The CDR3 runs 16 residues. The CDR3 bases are TGCGCCAGCAGCTTGGAGCGGGGGGGATTGGCCAATGAGCAGTTCTTC. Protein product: CASSLERGGLANEQFF. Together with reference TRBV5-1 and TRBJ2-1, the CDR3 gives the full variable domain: KAGVTQTPRYLIKTRGQQVTLSCSPISGHRSVSWYQQTPGQGLQFLFEYFSETQRNKGNFPGRFSGRQFSNSRSEMNVSTLELGDSALYLCASSLERGGLANEQFFGPGTRLTVL.

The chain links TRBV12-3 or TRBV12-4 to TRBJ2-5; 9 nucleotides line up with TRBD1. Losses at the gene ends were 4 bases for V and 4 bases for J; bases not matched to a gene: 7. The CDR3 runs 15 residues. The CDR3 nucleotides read TGTGCCAGCAGTTCCGGGGACAGGGTGGGAGAGACCCAGTACTTC. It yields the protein CASSSGDRVGETQYF.